A selection of T cell receptor beta chains follows, all from one sample in a study of blood T cells in healthy people across ages. TCRdb recomputed calls from the 5' RACE reads with MiXCR, one row per CDR3 protein. The sample lists under 1,000,000 distinct CDR3 sequences, around 34% occurring once. The material sequenced was blood. Source of these receptors: a man aged 18 to 29 in good health. Both conserved end residues are trimmed from each CDR3. Each record gives: CDR3 protein, clone size, J gene, D gene, V gene. A D gene is named only where the DNA matches it firmly. Size is stated for part of the rows, as once, few or many counts, or as a class when the clone is expanded.

CDR3 protein: SAQRGTNEKLF
clone size: few
J gene: TRBJ1-4
D gene: NA
V gene: TRBV20-1

CDR3 protein: SASRGGNQPQH
clone size: NA
J gene: TRBJ1-5
D gene: NA
V gene: TRBV20-1

CDR3 protein: ASSFGQGRTQY
clone size: few
J gene: TRBJ2-5
D gene: TRBD1
V gene: TRBV5-1

CDR3 protein: ASSFTVGGGYGYT
clone size: few
J gene: TRBJ1-2
D gene: NA
V gene: TRBV12-3/TRBV12-4

CDR3 protein: ASSVPSGADTQY
clone size: NA
J gene: TRBJ2-3
D gene: TRBD2
V gene: TRBV7-2

CDR3 protein: ASSYNFRDSSYEQY
clone size: few
J gene: TRBJ2-7
D gene: NA
V gene: TRBV6-2/TRBV6-3

CDR3 protein: ASRDRTNTGELF
clone size: NA
J gene: TRBJ2-2
D gene: NA
V gene: TRBV12-3/TRBV12-4

CDR3 protein: AGSRTSGGADTQY
clone size: NA
J gene: TRBJ2-3
D gene: TRBD2
V gene: TRBV5-5

CDR3 protein: SAVRQGVYTEAF
clone size: NA
J gene: TRBJ1-1
D gene: TRBD1
V gene: TRBV20-1

CDR3 protein: ASSYGTFTYGQY
clone size: NA
J gene: TRBJ2-5
D gene: NA
V gene: TRBV6-2/TRBV6-3

CDR3 protein: ASSVEPGETQY
clone size: NA
J gene: TRBJ2-5
D gene: NA
V gene: TRBV5-1

CDR3 protein: ASSTRDRGLETQY
clone size: NA
J gene: TRBJ2-5
D gene: TRBD1
V gene: TRBV12-3/TRBV12-4

CDR3 protein: ASSPPTNNEQF
clone size: few
J gene: TRBJ2-1
D gene: NA
V gene: TRBV5-6

CDR3 protein: ASSLVGPEAF
clone size: NA
J gene: TRBJ1-1
D gene: NA
V gene: TRBV5-1

CDR3 protein: ASSLRLAENTDTQY
clone size: few
J gene: TRBJ2-3
D gene: TRBD2
V gene: TRBV5-4

CDR3 protein: ASSFSGGRVQETQY
clone size: few
J gene: TRBJ2-5
D gene: TRBD2
V gene: TRBV5-4

CDR3 protein: ASCRDRGNQPQH
clone size: NA
J gene: TRBJ1-5
D gene: TRBD1
V gene: TRBV2

CDR3 protein: ASSFMGLASYEQY
clone size: NA
J gene: TRBJ2-7
D gene: TRBD2
V gene: TRBV12-3/TRBV12-4

CDR3 protein: SPGQAVYEQY
clone size: NA
J gene: NA
D gene: TRBD1
V gene: TRBV29-1

CDR3 protein: ASSVASTNEKLF
clone size: NA
J gene: TRBJ1-4
D gene: NA
V gene: TRBV9

CDR3 protein: SARDLDGGAGWNEQF
clone size: NA
J gene: TRBJ2-1
D gene: TRBD2
V gene: TRBV20-1

CDR3 protein: ASSPEMDRTNEQY
clone size: few
J gene: TRBJ2-7
D gene: NA
V gene: TRBV5-1

CDR3 protein: ASSPNLPGEQF
clone size: NA
J gene: TRBJ2-1
D gene: NA
V gene: TRBV7-7

CDR3 protein: ASSVLSYNSPLH
clone size: once
J gene: TRBJ1-6
D gene: NA
V gene: TRBV9

CDR3 protein: ASSLPPIGYT
clone size: NA
J gene: TRBJ1-2
D gene: NA
V gene: TRBV7-2

CDR3 protein: SARKAGAPIRNEQF
clone size: NA
J gene: TRBJ2-1
D gene: TRBD2
V gene: TRBV20-1

CDR3 protein: SAHPSAALAASPNNEQY
clone size: NA
J gene: NA
D gene: TRBD2
V gene: TRBV20-1

CDR3 protein: ASSPDRVRSAEAF
clone size: NA
J gene: TRBJ1-1
D gene: TRBD1
V gene: TRBV12-3/TRBV12-4

CDR3 protein: SVLGGGSYGYT
clone size: NA
J gene: TRBJ1-2
D gene: NA
V gene: TRBV29-1

CDR3 protein: ASSFGGDSNQPQH
clone size: many
J gene: TRBJ1-5
D gene: NA
V gene: TRBV28

CDR3 protein: SAPSVASGVYNEQF
clone size: many
J gene: TRBJ2-1
D gene: TRBD2
V gene: TRBV20-1

CDR3 protein: SARPREGWNNQPQH
clone size: NA
J gene: TRBJ1-5
D gene: NA
V gene: TRBV20-1

CDR3 protein: ASSQAYRVGYGYT
clone size: many
J gene: TRBJ1-2
D gene: NA
V gene: TRBV4-3

CDR3 protein: ASSQRSNNEKLF
clone size: NA
J gene: TRBJ1-4
D gene: NA
V gene: TRBV6-6

CDR3 protein: ASSLGQGLGYEQY
clone size: NA
J gene: TRBJ2-7
D gene: NA
V gene: TRBV7-2

CDR3 protein: ASSVRGGGNEQF
clone size: many
J gene: TRBJ2-1
D gene: NA
V gene: TRBV9

CDR3 protein: ATSSEVEQF
clone size: few
J gene: TRBJ2-1
D gene: NA
V gene: TRBV2

CDR3 protein: ASSPPSGGPQYNEQF
clone size: few
J gene: TRBJ2-1
D gene: TRBD2
V gene: TRBV7-2

CDR3 protein: ASSRGGTNSYEQY
clone size: few
J gene: TRBJ2-7
D gene: TRBD2
V gene: TRBV7-2

CDR3 protein: ASFGGGTTYEQY
clone size: few
J gene: TRBJ2-7
D gene: NA
V gene: TRBV7-8

CDR3 protein: ASSPGAGNEQF
clone size: NA
J gene: TRBJ2-1
D gene: NA
V gene: TRBV7-2

CDR3 protein: ASSSTSGGARPF
clone size: NA
J gene: TRBJ2-1
D gene: TRBD2
V gene: TRBV5-1

CDR3 protein: ASSFPGLNIQY
clone size: many
J gene: TRBJ2-4
D gene: NA
V gene: TRBV12-3/TRBV12-4

CDR3 protein: SARVDRGHQETQY
clone size: few
J gene: TRBJ2-5
D gene: TRBD1
V gene: TRBV20-1

CDR3 protein: AGRANGDTQY
clone size: NA
J gene: TRBJ2-3
D gene: NA
V gene: TRBV3-1

CDR3 protein: ATSDPGASTDTQY
clone size: once
J gene: TRBJ2-3
D gene: NA
V gene: TRBV24-1

CDR3 protein: SVYRVMNTEAF
clone size: few
J gene: TRBJ1-1
D gene: NA
V gene: TRBV29-1

CDR3 protein: ATSARHGNQETQY
clone size: NA
J gene: NA
D gene: NA
V gene: TRBV15

CDR3 protein: ASSPVRSPEAF
clone size: few
J gene: TRBJ1-1
D gene: NA
V gene: TRBV4-3

CDR3 protein: ASSKVSYNEQF
clone size: few
J gene: TRBJ2-1
D gene: NA
V gene: TRBV12-3/TRBV12-4

CDR3 protein: ASSGSGGRYRDTQY
clone size: few
J gene: TRBJ2-3
D gene: NA
V gene: TRBV2

CDR3 protein: ASSPVYNEQF
clone size: few
J gene: TRBJ2-1
D gene: NA
V gene: TRBV7-2

CDR3 protein: ASSQARVGSPLH
clone size: NA
J gene: TRBJ1-6
D gene: NA
V gene: TRBV3-1

CDR3 protein: ASSLYVQPRTNEKLF
clone size: few
J gene: TRBJ1-4
D gene: NA
V gene: TRBV5-5

CDR3 protein: ASSYSISGQTPGYEQY
clone size: NA
J gene: TRBJ2-7
D gene: TRBD1
V gene: TRBV6-2/TRBV6-3

CDR3 protein: ASSLELGQVAEQY
clone size: many
J gene: TRBJ2-7
D gene: TRBD1
V gene: TRBV5-1

CDR3 protein: SVGLDGHT
clone size: once
J gene: TRBJ1-2
D gene: NA
V gene: TRBV29-1

CDR3 protein: ASSLTLARRNNEQY
clone size: NA
J gene: TRBJ2-5
D gene: NA
V gene: TRBV14